This paragraph reports one T cell receptor (beta chain). Its matching antigen is unknown. The CDR3 is 15 amino acids. Germline V gene data show CDR1 as LNHDA and CDR2 as SQIVND (reference sequence). The germline V and J ends were trimmed by 0 bases and 5 bases, with 13 bases remaining between them. TCRdb's table, derived via immunoSEQ multiplex PCR, lists solely in-frame clones and lacks some. The sample yields around 37,000 clones, roughly four fifths seen once. These data are taken from a study of graft-versus-host responses after intestinal transplantation. Findings and limits, study-wide: The study found high graft-versus-host to host-versus-graft clonal ratios in allografts of patients with graft-donor T cell macrochimerism.

The chain combines TRBV19 with TRBJ1-1; D possibly corresponds to TRBD1 (5 bases). The clonotype originates from a human patient who received an intestinal transplant, so some T cells may come from the graft donor. The sample was PBMCs, taken 1070 days after transplant. CDR3 sequence reads: CASSIDDGGGTEAFF. In DNA, the CDR3 is TGTGCCAGTAGTATAGATGATGGGGGAGGAACTGAAGCTTTCTTT.